This paragraph reports one T cell receptor beta chain. Its recognized antigen is unknown. No much larger clone exists at a distance of one base, and base qualities are not known. The sample belongs to a study of T-cell memory formation after mild COVID-19 (dated by TCRdb to about 2021). With regard to the full study: Most TCR sequence clusters were specific to one of the two donors. T-cell clones expanding and contracting after mild COVID-19 in a couple of donors were tracked by longitudinal TCRalpha and TCRbeta repertoire sequencing. Two young, previously healthy adult volunteers made up the cohort, one male and one female.

PBMCs were isolated by Ficoll-Paque density gradient centrifugation. Study-level results and caveats: The study included only a couple of mild cases, and larger cohorts that include severe cases with pre-infection samples were judged to be necessary. Contracting CD4+ clones turned up mainly in the CM and EM memory subsets, whereas EMRA was where CD8+ clones were enriched. Clones that contracted from day 15 to 85 showed balanced CD4/CD8 phenotypes, whereas a second wave of clones that expanded from day 15 to 37 leaned towards CD4+. The second-wave clones that peaked on day 37 were not confirmed to be SARS-CoV-2 specific. Some responding clones were detected in pre-infection memory, which suggested that pre-existing cross-reactive memory T cells had joined the SARS-CoV-2 response.

Sequencing relied on an Illumina NovaSeq 6000. cDNA libraries for TCRalpha and TCRbeta were prepared by 5'RACE using constant-segment primers, with sample barcodes and unique molecular identifiers added. RNA was extracted from every sample with Trizol reagent. Libraries were amplified in two PCR steps, with a second sample barcode and Illumina TruSeq adapters added in the second step. Sequencing of libraries was performed on an Illumina NovaSeq with 2 x 150 bp paired-end reads. Per the source publication's procedure: Reads were demultiplexed and collapsed into UMI-guided consensus sequences with migec v1.2.7. With mixcr v2.1.11, UMI consensuses were aligned to TRA and TRB V and J templates and assembled into clonotypes. Clonotypes were classified as expanded or contracted when called significant by both edgeR and NoisET, with noise models trained on biological replicates. For edgeR calls, the thresholds were a false discovery rate-adjusted p below 0.01 and a log2 fold-change of 1. As an exploratory analysis of dynamics, max-normalized trajectories of the 1000 most abundant clonotypes were examined with PCA combined with hierarchical clustering. Each responding clone was given a CD4 or CD8 phenotype based on the CD4+ and CD8+ repertoires, which had been sequenced separately. In-frame beta chains were kept once TCRdb had trimmed the public reads at Q25 with fastp and called clones with MiXCR. Entries that share a CDR3 protein sequence are merged under the most common genes and DNA. The V and J calls reflect TCRdb's pipeline rather than the authors' work. This sample has some 490,000 distinct CDR3 sequences in its table, and roughly 20% of those were observed once. The ten most abundant clones make up about 12% of the sample.

The germline V gene (reference sequence) specifies LGHDT as CDR1 and YNNKEL as CDR2. Spanning cysteine to phenylalanine, the CDR3 consists of 16 amino acids. Only the CDR3 part of the read is kept: 48 bases, read in frame from the first base. Trimming takes 0 bases from V and 6 bases from J, and the germline ends sit 14 bases apart. Sequencing was done on a sample of PBMCs or a T cell subset sorted from them (not recorded which). The sequence came from an adult woman who had mild COVID-19 (a few samples of this study predate the infection). The sample titles of this study are shuffled in the database, so cell type and time point are left out; the donor was told from shared clones. Recombination connected TRBV3-1 to TRBJ2-2; the D gene assignment is ambiguous. CDR3 sequence: CASSQEGTLEPGELFF. The sequenced DNA is TGTGCCAGCAGCCAAGAGGGAACCCTCGAGCCCGGGGAGCTGTTTTTT.